Given below is one TCR beta chain in context. This clonotype turned up a few times. Its antigen is still unknown. Base-call qualities are not available, and no considerably larger clone is one nucleotide away. This specimen belongs to a study of regulatory T cells in long-lasting Graves disease (dated by TCRdb to 2020 to 2022). As for the study more broadly: To count as having persistent Graves' disease, a patient had to have received antithyroid drug treatment for over 5 years with TSH receptor autoantibodies remaining persistently positive. A total of around 35 samples were covered by TCR sequencing, comprising around 13 persistent and some 20 newly diagnosed Graves' disease patients. The study was conducted in China and was registered as a clinical trial. On average, persistent Graves' disease patients in the clinical cohort had been on antithyroid drugs for roughly 11 years. Patients with persistent Graves' disease were compared with patients with newly diagnosed Graves' disease using TCR sequencing and RNA sequencing of peripheral blood.

The receptor library was made with multiplex PCR. Sequencing instrument: Illumina HiSeq 4000. CDR3 regions were amplified by Arm-PCR with iRepertoire HTBI primers to construct TCR beta libraries. PCR products were gel purified before sequencing. Turning to the authors' computational methods: Gene usage analysis of CDR3 amino acid clonotypes used the 62 TRBV and 14 TRBJ segments found across samples. Filtered high-quality paired reads were merged into contigs using COPE and FqMerger. Contigs were aligned with BLAST to IMGT TRBV, TRBD and TRBJ reference genes, and CDR3 was defined per IMGT. Any clonotype with a frequency above 0.1% was counted as a highly expanded clone. Repertoire diversity was measured by Shannon entropy, and V-J evenness by the Gini coefficient. A clonotype found in more than one individual was treated as public. TCRdb reprocessing: public reads trimmed at Q25 with fastp, clones called with MiXCR, in-frame beta chains kept. Rows merge per CDR3 protein into single entries with the most common DNA and genes. Clone size and V and J calls follow TCRdb, not the original study. The sample includes over 450,000 distinct CDR3 sequences, with roughly 21% observed a single time. The ten largest make up 7% to 9% of the sample.

The sample's time point label is to be understood as: persistent/refractory GD, antithyroid drugs over 5 years with positive TRAb. For both TCR sequencing and RNA sequencing, RNA was extracted from PBMCs in TRIzol. The diagnosis of Graves' disease was made according to American Thyroid Association guidelines. Recruitment of patients was carried out at an endocrinology department in Xi'an, China. Each patient gave about 8.1 milliliters of peripheral blood, collected in an EDTA anticoagulant tube. Ficoll Paque Plus density gradient separation was used to isolate PBMCs, and no further T cell sorting was performed. An Agilent 2100 Bioanalyzer and agarose gel were used to check RNA quality, and a NanoDrop 2000 was used to measure RNA concentration. V is cut by 3 bases and J by 7 bases, and the space between the germline ends is 7 bases. The CDR3 holds 12 amino acids from the cysteine to the phenylalanine. Only the CDR3 DNA stays, 36 bases, in frame from base 1. CDR1 and CDR2 were assigned from the germline V gene (reference sequence) as SEHNR and FQNEAQ.

Broader findings and caveats from the paper: Persistent disease showed preferential use of TRBV28, TRBJ1-2 and TRBJ2-5, whereas newly diagnosed disease favored TRBV20-1 and TRBJ2-1. Only the TCR beta chain was sequenced and analyzed. Compared with newly diagnosed patients, patients with persistent Graves' disease had lower TCR Shannon entropy and fewer highly expanded clones, which suggests clonal expansion. As a limitation, the authors acknowledged that the small sample size may reduce accuracy. Because the primary lesion, thyroid tissue, could not be accessed, the study looked at peripheral blood alone. A larger number of public clonotypes was shared among persistent patients (approximately 2,500) than among newly diagnosed patients (over 850).

Here the sequenced sample was peripheral blood mononuclear cells (PBMCs), taken when the disease was refractory, from a patient treated with antithyroid drugs. The clonotype originates from a female donor with Graves disease. The chain employs TRBV7-9 and TRBJ1-5, with the D gene uncertain. The CDR3 sequence is CASSFQKQPQHF. The sequenced DNA is TGTGCCAGCAGCTTTCAAAAGCAGCCCCAGCATTTT. When the CDR3 is completed using the reference TRBV7-9 and TRBJ1-5 genes on either side, the full variable domain is DTGVSQNPRHKITKRGQNVTFRCDPISEHNRLYWYRQTLGQGPEFLTYFQNEAQLEKSRLLSDRFSAERPKGSFSTLEIQRTEQGDSAMYLCASSFQKQPQHFGDGTRLSIL.